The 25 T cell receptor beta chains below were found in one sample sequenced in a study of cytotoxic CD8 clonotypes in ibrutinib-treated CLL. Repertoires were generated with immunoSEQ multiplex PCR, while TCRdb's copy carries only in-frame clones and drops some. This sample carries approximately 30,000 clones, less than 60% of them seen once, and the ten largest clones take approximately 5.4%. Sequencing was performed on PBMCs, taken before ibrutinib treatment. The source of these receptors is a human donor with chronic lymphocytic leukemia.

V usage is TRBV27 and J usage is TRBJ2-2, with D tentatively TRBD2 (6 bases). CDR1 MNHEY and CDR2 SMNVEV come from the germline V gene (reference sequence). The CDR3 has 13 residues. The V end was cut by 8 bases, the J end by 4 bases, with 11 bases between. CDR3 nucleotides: TGTGCCAGCGAAGCGGGCGGCACCGGGGAGCTGTTTTTT. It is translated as CASEAGGTGELFF.

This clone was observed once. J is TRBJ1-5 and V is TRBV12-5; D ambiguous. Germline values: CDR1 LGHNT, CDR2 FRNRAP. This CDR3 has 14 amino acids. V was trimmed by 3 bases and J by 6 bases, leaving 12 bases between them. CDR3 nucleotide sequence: TGTGCTAGTGGTTTTTCGGTGGCGACTCAGCCCCAGCATTTT. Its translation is CASGFSVATQPQHF.

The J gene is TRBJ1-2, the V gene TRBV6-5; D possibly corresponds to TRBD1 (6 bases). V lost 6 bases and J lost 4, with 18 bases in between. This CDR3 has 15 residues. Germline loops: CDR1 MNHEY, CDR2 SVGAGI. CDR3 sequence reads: CASRLWTASVYGYTF. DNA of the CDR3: TGTGCCAGCAGACTTTGGACAGCATCTGTCTATGGCTACACCTTC.

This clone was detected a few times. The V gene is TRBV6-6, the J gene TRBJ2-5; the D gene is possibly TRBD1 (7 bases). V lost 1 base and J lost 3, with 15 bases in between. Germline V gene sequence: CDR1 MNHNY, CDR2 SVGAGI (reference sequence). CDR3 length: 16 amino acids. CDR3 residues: CASSYLGGGTEETQYF. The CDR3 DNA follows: TGTGCCAGCAGTTACTTAGGCGGAGGGACAGAAGAGACCCAGTACTTC.

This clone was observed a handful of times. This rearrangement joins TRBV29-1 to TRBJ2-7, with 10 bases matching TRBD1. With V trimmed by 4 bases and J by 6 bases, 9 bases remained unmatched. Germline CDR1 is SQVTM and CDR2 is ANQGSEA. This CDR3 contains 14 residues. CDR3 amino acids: CSVARTGGGREQYF. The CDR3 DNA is TGCAGCGTTGCCCGGACAGGGGGGGGTCGCGAGCAGTACTTC.

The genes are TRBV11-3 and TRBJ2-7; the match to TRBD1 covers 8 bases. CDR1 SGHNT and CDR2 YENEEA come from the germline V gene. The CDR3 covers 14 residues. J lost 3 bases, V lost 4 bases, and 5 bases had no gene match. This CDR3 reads CASSSGTGLYEQYF. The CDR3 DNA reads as TGTGCCAGCAGCTCAGGGACAGGCCTCTACGAGCAGTACTTC.

The CDR3 DNA sequence: TGTGCCAGCAGCGCACAGGCAACAGATACGCAGTATTTT. Protein product: CASSAQATDTQYF. The V and J genes are TRBV2 and TRBJ2-3; a possible D gene is TRBD1 (5 bases). Germline values: CDR1 SNHLY, CDR2 FYNNEI. The CDR3 has 13 amino acids. With 6 bases removed from V and 3 bases from J, the gap between germline ends came to 10 bases.

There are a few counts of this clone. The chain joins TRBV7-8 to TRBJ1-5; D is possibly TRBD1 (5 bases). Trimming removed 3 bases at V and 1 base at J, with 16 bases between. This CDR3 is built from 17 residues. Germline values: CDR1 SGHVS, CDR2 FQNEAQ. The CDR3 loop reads CASSLRQGIPSNQPQHF. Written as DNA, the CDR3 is TGTGCCAGCAGCTTGAGGCAGGGAATACCAAGCAATCAGCCCCAGCATTTT.

The CDR3 spells CSVEDHSLYYGYTF. The DNA of the CDR3 is TGCAGCGTTGAAGATCACAGCCTATACTATGGCTACACCTTC. V gene TRBV29-1 combines with J gene TRBJ1-2; no clear D. The germline V gene has CDR1 SQVTM and CDR2 ANQGSEA. V was pared by 0 bases and J by 3 bases, with 11 bases between. CDR3 length: 14 amino acids.

The DNA for the CDR3 is TGTGCCAGCAGCTTGAAGGACAGCACTAGCGGGAGATCGAGAGATACGCAGTATTTT. Its translation is CASSLKDSTSGRSRDTQYF. The chain carries TRBV5-4 and TRBJ2-3; TRBD2 agrees at 11 bases. Germline trimming cut 1 base from V and 5 bases from J; bases unmatched to any gene: 15. Per the germline V gene, CDR1 is SGHNT and CDR2 is YYREEE (reference sequence). The CDR3 contains 19 residues.

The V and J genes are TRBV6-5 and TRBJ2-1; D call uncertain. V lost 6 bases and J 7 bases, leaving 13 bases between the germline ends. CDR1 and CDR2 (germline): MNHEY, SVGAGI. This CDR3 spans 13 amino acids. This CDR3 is CASSLDPGNEQFF. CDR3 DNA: TGTGCCAGCAGCCTCGATCCGGGTAATGAGCAGTTCTTC.

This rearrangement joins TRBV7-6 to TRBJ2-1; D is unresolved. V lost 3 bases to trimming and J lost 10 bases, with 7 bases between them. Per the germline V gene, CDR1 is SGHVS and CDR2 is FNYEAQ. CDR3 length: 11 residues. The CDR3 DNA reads TGTGCCAGCAGCTTTACGTCGGAGCAGTTCTTC. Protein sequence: CASSFTSEQFF.

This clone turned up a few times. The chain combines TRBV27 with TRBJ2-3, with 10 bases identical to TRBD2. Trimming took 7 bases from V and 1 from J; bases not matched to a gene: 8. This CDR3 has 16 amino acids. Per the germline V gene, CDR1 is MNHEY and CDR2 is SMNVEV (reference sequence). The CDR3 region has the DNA TGTGCCAGCACCTCGTTAGCGGGAGGAGGCACAGATACGCAGTATTTT. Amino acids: CASTSLAGGGTDTQYF.

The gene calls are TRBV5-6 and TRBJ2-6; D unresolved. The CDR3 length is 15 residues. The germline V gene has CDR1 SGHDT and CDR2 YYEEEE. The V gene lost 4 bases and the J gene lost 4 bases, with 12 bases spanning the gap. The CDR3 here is CASSPAGWGANVLTF. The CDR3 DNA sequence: TGTGCCAGCAGCCCGGCCGGGTGGGGGGCCAACGTCCTGACTTTC.

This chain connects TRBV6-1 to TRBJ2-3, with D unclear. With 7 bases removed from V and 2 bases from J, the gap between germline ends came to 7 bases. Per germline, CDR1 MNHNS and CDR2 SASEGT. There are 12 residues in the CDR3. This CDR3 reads CASIWNTDTQYF. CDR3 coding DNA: TGTGCCAGCATCTGGAACACAGATACGCAGTATTTT.

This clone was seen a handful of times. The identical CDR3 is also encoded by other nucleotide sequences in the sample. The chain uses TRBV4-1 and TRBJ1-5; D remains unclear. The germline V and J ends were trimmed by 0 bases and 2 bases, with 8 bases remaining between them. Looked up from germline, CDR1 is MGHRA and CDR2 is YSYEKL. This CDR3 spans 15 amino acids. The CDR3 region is CASSQDSYGNQPQHF. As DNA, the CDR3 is TGCGCCAGCAGCCAAGATTCCTATGGCAATCAGCCCCAGCATTTT.

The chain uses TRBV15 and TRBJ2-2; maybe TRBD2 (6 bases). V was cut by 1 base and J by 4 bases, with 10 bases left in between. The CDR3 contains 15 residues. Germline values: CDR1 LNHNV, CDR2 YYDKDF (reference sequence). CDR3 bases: TGTGCCACCAGCAGAGGGGGGGTAGGCACCGGGGAGCTGTTTTTT. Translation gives CATSRGGVGTGELFF.

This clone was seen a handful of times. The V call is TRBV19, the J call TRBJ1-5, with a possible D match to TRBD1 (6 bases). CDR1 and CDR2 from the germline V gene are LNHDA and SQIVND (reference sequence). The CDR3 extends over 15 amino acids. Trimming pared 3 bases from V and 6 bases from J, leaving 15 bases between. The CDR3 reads CASSMRGQAGQPQHF. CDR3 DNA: TGTGCCAGTAGTATGCGGGGGCAGGCAGGTCAGCCCCAGCATTTT.

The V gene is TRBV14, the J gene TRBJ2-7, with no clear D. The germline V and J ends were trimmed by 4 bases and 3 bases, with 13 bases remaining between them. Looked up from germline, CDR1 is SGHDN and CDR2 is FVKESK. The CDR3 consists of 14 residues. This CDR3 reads CASSRESSFYEQYF. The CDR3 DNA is TGTGCCAGCAGCCGGGAATCTTCCTTCTACGAGCAGTACTTC.

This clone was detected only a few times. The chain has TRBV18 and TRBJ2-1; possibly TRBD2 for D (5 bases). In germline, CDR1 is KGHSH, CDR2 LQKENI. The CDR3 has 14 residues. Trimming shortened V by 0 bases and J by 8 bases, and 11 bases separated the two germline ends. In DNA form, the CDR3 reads TGTGCCAGCTCACCACCATGGACTCTGGATGAGCAGTTCTTC. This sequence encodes CASSPPWTLDEQFF.

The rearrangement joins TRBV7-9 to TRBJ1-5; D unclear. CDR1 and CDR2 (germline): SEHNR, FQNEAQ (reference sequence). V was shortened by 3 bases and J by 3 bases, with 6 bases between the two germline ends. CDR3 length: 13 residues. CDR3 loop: CASSLAPNQPQHF. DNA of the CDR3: TGTGCCAGCAGCTTGGCCCCCAATCAGCCCCAGCATTTT.

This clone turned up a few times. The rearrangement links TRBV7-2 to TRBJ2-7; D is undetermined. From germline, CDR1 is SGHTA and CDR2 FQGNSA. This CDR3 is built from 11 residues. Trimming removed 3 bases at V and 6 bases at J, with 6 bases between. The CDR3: CASSFSGEQYF. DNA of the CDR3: TGTGCCAGCAGCTTTAGTGGCGAGCAGTACTTC.

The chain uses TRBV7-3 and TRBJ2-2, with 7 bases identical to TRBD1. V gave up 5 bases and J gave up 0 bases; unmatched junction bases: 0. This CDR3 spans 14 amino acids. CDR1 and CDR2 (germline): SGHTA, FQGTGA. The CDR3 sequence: CASSRGPNTGELFF. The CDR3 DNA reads TGTGCCAGCAGCAGGGGGCCGAACACCGGGGAGCTGTTTTTT.

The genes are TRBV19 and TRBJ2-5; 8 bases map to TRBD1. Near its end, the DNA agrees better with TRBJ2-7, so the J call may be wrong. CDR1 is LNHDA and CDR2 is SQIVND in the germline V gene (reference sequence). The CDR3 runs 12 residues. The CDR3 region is CASSGQGYEQYF. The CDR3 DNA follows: TGTGCCAGTAGTGGACAGGGCTACGAGCAGTACTTC.

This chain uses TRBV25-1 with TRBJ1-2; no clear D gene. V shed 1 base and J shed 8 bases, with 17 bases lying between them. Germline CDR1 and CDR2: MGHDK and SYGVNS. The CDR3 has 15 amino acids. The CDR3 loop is CASSESGRPSGGYTF. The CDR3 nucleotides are TGTGCCAGCAGTGAATCCGGGAGACCCTCGGGGGGCTACACCTTC.